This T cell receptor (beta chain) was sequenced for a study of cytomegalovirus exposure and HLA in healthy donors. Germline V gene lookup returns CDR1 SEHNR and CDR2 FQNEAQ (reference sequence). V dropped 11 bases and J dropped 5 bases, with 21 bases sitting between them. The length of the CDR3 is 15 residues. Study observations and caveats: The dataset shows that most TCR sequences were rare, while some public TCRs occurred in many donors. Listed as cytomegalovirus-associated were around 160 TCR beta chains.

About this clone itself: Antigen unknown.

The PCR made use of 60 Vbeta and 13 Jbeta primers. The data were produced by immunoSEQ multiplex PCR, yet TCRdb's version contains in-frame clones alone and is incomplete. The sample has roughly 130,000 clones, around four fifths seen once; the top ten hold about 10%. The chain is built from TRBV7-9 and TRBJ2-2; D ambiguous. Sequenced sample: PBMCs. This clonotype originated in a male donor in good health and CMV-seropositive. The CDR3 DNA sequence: TGTGCCCTAGAGAGGCAAAGTCGGTGGACCGGGGAGCTGTTTTTT. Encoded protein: CALERQSRWTGELFF.